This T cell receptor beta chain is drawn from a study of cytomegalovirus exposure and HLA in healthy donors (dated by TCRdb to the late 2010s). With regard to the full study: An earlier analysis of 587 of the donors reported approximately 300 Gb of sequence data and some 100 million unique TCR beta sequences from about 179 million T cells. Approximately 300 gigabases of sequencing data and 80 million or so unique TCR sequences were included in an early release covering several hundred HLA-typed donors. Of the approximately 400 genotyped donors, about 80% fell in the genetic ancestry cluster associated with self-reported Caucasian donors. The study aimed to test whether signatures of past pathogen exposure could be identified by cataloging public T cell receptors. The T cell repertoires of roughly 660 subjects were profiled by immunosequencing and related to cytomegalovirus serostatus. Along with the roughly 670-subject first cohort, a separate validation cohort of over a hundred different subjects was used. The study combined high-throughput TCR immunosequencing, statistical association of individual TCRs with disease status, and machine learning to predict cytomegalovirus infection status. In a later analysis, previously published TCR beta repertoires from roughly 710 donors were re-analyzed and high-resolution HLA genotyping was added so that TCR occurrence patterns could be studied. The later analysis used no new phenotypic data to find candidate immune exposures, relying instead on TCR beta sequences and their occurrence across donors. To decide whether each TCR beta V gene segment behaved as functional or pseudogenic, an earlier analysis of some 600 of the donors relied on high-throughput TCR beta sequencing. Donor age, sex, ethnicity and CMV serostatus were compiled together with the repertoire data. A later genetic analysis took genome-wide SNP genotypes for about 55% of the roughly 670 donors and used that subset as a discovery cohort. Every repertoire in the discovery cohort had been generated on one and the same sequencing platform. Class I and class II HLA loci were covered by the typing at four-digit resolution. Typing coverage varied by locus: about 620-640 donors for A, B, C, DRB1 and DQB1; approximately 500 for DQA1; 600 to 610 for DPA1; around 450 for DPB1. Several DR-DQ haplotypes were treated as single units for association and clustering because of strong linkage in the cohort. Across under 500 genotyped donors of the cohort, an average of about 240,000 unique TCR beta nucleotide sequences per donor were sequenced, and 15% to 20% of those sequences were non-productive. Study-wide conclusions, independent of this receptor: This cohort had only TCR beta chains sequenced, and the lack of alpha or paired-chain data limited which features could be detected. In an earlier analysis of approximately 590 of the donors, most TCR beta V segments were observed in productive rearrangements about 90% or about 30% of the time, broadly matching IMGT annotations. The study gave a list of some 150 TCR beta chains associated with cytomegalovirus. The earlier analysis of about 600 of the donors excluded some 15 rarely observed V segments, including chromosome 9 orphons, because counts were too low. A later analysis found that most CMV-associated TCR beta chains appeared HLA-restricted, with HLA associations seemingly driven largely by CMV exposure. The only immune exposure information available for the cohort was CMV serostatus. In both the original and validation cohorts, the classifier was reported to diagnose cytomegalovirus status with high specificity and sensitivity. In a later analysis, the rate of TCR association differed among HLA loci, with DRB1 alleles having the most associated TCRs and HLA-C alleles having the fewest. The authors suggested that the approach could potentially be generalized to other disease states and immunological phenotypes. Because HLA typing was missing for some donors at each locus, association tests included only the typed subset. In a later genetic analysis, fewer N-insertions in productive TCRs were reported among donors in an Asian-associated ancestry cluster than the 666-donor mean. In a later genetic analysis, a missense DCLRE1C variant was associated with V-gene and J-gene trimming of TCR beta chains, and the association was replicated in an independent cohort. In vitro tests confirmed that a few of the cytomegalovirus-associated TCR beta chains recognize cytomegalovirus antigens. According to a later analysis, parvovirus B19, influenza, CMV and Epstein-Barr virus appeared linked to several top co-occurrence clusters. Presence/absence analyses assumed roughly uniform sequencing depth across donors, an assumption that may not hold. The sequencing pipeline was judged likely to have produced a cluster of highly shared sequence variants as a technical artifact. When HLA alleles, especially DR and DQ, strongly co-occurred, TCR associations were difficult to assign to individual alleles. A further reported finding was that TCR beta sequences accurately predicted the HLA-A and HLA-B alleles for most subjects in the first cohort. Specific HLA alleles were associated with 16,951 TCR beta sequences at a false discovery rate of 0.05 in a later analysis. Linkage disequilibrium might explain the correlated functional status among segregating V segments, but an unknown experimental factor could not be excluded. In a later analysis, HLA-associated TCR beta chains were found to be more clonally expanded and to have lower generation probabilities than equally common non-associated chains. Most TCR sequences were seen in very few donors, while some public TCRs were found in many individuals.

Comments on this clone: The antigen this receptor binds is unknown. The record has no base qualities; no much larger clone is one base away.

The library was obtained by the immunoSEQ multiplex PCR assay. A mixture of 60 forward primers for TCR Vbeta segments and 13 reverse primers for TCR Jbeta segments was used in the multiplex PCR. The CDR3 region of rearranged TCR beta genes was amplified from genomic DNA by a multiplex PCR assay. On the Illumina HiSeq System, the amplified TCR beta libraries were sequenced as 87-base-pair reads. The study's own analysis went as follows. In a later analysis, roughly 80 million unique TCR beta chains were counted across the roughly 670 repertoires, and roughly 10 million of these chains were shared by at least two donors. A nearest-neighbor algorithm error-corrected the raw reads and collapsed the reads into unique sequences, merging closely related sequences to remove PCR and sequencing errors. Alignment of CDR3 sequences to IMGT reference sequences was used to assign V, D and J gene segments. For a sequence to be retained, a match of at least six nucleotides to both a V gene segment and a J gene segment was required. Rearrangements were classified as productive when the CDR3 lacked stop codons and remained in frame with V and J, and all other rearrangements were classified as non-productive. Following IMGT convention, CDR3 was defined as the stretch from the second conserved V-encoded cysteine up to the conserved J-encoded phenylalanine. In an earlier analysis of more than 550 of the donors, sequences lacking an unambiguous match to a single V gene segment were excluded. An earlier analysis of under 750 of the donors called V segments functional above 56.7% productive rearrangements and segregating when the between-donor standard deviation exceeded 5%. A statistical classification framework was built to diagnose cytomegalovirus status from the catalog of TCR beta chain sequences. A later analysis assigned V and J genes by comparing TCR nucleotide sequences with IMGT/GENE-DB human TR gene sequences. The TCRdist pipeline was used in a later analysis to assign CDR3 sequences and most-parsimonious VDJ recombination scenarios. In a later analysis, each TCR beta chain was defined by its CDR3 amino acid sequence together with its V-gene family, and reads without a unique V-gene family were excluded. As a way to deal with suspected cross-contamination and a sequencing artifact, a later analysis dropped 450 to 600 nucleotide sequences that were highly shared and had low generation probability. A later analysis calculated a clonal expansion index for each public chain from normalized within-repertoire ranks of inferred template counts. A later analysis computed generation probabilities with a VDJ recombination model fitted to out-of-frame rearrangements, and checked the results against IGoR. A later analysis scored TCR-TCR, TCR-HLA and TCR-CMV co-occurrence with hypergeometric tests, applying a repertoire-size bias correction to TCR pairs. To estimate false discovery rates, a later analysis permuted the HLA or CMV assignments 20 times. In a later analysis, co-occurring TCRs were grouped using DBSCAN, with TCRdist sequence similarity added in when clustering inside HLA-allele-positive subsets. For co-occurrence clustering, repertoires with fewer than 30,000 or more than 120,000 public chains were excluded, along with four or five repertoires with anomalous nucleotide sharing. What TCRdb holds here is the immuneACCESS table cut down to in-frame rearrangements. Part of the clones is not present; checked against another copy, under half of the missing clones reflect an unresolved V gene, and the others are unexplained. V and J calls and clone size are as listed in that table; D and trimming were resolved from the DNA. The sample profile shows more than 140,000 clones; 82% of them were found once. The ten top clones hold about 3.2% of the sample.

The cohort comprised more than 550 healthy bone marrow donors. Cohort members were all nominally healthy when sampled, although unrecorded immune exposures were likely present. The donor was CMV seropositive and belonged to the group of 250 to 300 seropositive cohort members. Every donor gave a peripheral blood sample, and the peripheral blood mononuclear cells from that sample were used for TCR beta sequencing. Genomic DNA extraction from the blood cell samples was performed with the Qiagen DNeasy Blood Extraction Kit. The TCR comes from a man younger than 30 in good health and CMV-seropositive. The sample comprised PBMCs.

The nucleotides read TGTGCCAGCTCACCATTACGGCAAGAGACCCAGTACTTC. Translated, this is CASSPLRQETQYF. Recombination joined TRBV18 with TRBJ2-5, with no D gene named confidently. From its cysteine to its phenylalanine, the CDR3 spans 13 amino acids. Kept here is only the CDR3 DNA, which spans 39 bases and is read in frame from base 1. The germline V gene provides CDR1 KGHSH and CDR2 LQKENI. V is shortened by 2 bases, J by 2 bases, and the region joining them spans 6 bases.